Here is one T cell receptor beta chain with its context. Its antigen is still unknown. This sample was taken from a study of T cells in Graves' hyperthyroidism and ophthalmopathy. Overall study findings and caveats: Also found in blood were most expanded thyroid clonotypes above 0.001.

Over 18 months, lack of ophthalmopathy progression marked Graves' hyperthyroidism as stable. Disease duration under 2 months; hyperthyroidism patients were aged 18 to 65. It was 8.5 to 10 ml of fresh peripheral blood that supplied the PBMCs. The CDR3 sequence is 15 residues long. The V and J ends lost 5 bases and 7 bases respectively, with 18 bases between them. CDR1 is LNHNV and CDR2 is YYDKDF in the germline V gene (reference sequence). The investigators amplified TCR beta CDR3 regions from RNA transcripts. The HTBI primer set drove a first-round RT-PCR of the TCR CDR3. Each CDR3 protein gets one entry after TCRdb re-called the multiplex PCR reads with MiXCR. In the table there are roughly 200,000 distinct CDR3 sequences, around 19% of which are singletons.

This clonotype was sampled from a man aged 40-49 years with Graves' hyperthyroidism. Sequencing was carried out using blood. The V gene is TRBV15, the J gene TRBJ2-1; TRBD2 might be the D (6 bases). CDR3 nucleotides: TGTGCCACCAGCCCCCACCGGGACTTCACTAATGAGCAGTTCTTC. Translated, it gives CATSPHRDFTNEQFF.